This TCR beta chain originates from a study of blood T cell repertoires in COVID-19. Study overall: T cells, B-cell-depleted T cells, or PBMCs supplied cDNA or gDNA.

This clone was detected only once. Authors' analysis steps: Reference gene primer amplification yielded estimated nucleated cell counts. The table came from immunoSEQ multiplex PCR; TCRdb's copy has only in-frame clones and leaves some out. That table supplies the V and J calls and clone size; D and trimming were determined from the DNA. The sample has approximately 80,000 clones; about 82% are singletons. V lost 5 bases and J lost 3, with 10 bases in between. Germline lookup yields CDR1 LNHNV and CDR2 YYDKDF (reference sequence). The CDR3 has 13 residues. Seattle patient enrollment occurred during active infection, with longitudinal follow-up thereafter.

Source material: peripheral blood. The V gene is TRBV15, the J gene TRBJ1-1; D remains ambiguous. This TCR derives from a man aged 45-60 years with COVID-19, enrolled during active disease. The CDR3: CATSPTVDTEAFF. In DNA, the CDR3 is TGTGCCACCAGCCCTACTGTAGACACTGAAGCTTTCTTT.